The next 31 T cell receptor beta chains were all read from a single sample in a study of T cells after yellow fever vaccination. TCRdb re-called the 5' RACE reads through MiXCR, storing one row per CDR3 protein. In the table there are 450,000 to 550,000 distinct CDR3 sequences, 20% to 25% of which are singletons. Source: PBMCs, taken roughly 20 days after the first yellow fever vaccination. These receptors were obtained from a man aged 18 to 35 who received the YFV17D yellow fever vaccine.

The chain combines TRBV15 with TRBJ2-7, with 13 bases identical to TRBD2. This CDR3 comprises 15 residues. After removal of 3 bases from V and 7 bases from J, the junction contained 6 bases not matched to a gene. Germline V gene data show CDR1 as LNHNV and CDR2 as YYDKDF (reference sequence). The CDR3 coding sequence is TGTGCCACCAGCAGGAGGACTAGCGGGGGAAGGGAGCAGTACTTC. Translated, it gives CATSRRTSGGREQYF.

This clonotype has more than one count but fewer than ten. The DNA of the CDR3 is TGTGCCATCAGGGATATCATGGGCACTGAAGCTTTCTTT. It is translated as CAIRDIMGTEAFF. The chain is built from TRBV10-3 and TRBJ1-1; D is undetermined. Trimming removed 6 bases at V and 4 bases at J, with 12 bases between. Germline V CDR1 and CDR2: ENHRY, SYGVKD. The CDR3 loop spans 13 amino acids.

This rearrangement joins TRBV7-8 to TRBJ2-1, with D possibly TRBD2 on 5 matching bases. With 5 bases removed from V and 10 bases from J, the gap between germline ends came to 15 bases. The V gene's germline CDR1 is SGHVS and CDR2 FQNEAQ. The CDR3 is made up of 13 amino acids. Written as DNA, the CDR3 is TGTGCCAGCAGCCCCTGGACTCTTTCGGAGCAGTTCTTC. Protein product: CASSPWTLSEQFF.

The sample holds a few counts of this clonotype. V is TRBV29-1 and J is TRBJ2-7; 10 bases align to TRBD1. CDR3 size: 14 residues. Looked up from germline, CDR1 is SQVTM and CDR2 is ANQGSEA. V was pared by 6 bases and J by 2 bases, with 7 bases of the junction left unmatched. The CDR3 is CSVKGTGDTYEQYF. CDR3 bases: TGCAGCGTGAAGGGGACAGGGGATACCTACGAGCAGTACTTC.

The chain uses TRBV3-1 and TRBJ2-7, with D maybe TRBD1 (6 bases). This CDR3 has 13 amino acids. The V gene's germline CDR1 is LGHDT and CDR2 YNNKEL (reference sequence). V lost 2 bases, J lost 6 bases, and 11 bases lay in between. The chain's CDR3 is CASSQTSGVEQYV. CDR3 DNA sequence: TGTGCCAGCAGCCAAACGTCAGGGGTCGAGCAGTACGTC.

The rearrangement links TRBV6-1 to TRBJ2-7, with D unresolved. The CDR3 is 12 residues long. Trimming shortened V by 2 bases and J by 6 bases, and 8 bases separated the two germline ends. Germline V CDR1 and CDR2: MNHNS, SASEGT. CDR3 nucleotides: TGTGCCAGCAGTGAAAATGTGGCCGAGCAGTACTTC. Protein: CASSENVAEQYF.

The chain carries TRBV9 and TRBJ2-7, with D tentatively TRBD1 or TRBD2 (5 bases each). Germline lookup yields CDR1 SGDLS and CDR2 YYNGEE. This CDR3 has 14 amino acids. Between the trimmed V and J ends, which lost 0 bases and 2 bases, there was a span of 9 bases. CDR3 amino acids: CASSVGGSTYEQYF. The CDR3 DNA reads TGTGCCAGCAGCGTAGGGGGGAGCACCTACGAGCAGTACTTC.

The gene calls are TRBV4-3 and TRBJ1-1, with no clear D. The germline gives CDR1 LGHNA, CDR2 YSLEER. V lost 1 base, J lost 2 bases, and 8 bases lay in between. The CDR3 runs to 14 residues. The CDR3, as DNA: TGCGCCAGCAGCCAAGCTCCGGAAAACACTGAAGCTTTCTTT. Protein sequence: CASSQAPENTEAFF.

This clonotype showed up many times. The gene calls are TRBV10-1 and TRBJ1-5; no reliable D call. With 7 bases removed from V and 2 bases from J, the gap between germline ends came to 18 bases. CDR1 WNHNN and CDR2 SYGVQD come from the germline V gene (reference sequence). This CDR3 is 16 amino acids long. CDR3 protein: CASNSRPPEGNQPQHF. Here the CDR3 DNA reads TGCGCCAGCAATTCGAGGCCCCCCGAAGGCAATCAGCCCCAGCATTTT.

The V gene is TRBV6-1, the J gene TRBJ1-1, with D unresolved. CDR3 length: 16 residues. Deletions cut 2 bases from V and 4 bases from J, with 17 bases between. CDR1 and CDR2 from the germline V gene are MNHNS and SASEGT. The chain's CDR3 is CASSEKGPGWSTEAFF. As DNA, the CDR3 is TGTGCCAGCAGTGAAAAGGGCCCGGGGTGGAGCACTGAAGCTTTCTTT.

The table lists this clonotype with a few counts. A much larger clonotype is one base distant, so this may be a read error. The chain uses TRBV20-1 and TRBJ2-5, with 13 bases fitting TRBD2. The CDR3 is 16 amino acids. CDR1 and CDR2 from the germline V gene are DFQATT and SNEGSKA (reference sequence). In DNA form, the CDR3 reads TGCTGTGCTAGAGATTGGACTAGCGGGGGAGGAGAGACCCAGTACTTC. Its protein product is CCARDWTSGGGETQYF.

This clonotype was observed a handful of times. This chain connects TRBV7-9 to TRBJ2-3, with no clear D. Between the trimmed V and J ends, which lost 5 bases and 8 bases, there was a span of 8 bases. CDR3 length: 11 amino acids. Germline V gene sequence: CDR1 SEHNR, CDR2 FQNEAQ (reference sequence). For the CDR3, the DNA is TGTGCCAGCAGCCAAGTCGGTACGCAGTATTTT. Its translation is CASSQVGTQYF.

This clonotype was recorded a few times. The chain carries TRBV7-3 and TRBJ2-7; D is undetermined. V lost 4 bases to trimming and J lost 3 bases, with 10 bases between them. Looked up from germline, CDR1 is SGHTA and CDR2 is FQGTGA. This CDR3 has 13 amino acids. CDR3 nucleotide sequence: TGTGCCAGCAGCTACACCCCGGGCTACGAGCAGTACTTC. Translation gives CASSYTPGYEQYF.

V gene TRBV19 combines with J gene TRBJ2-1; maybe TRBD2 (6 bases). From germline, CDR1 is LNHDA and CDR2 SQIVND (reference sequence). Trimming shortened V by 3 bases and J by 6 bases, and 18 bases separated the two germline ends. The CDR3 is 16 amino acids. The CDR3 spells CASSILGLTRVNEQFF. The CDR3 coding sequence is TGTGCCAGTAGTATTTTGGGACTTACGAGGGTCAATGAGCAGTTCTTC. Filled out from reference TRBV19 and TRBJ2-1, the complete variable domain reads DGGITQSPKYLFRKEGQNVTLSCEQNLNHDAMYWYRQDPGQGLRLIYYSQIVNDFQKGDIAEGYSVSREKKESFPLTVTSAQKNPTAFYLCASSILGLTRVNEQFFGPGTRLTVL.

In nucleotides, the CDR3 is TGTGCCACCAGTGATTTTGGACTTAGTGGGGCCCAGTACTTC. Amino acid sequence: CATSDFGLSGAQYF. The rearrangement joins TRBV24-1 to TRBJ2-5; D possibly corresponds to TRBD2 (5 bases). This CDR3 region has 14 residues. CDR1 and CDR2 from the germline V gene are KGHDR and SFDVKD. The germline V and J ends were trimmed by 1 base and 9 bases, with 14 bases remaining between them.

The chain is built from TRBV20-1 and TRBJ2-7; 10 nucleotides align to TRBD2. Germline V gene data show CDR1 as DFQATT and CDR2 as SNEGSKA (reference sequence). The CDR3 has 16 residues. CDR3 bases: TGCTGTGCTAGAGCCGGTACAGCGGGGGGGCCAGGCGAGCAGTACGTC. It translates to CCARAGTAGGPGEQYV.

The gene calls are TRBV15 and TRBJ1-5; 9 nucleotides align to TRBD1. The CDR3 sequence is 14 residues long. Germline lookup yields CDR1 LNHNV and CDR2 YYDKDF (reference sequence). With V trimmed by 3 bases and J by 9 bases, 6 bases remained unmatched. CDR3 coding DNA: TGTGCCACCAGCAGGGACAGGGGCGGACGGCCCCAGCATTTT. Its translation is CATSRDRGGRPQHF.

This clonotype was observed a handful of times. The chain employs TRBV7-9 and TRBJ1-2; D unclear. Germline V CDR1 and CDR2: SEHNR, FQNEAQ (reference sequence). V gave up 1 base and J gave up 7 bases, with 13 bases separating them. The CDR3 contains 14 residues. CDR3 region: CASSLVGILGGYTF. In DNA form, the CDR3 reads TGTGCCAGCAGCTTAGTGGGGATACTCGGTGGCTACACCTTC.

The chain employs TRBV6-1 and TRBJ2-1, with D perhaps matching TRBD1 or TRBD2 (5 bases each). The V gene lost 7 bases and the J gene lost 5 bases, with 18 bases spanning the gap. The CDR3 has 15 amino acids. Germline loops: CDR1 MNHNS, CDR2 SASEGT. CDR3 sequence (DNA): TGTGCCAGCACCATACACCGGGACGCAGACAATGAGCAGTTCTTC. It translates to CASTIHRDADNEQFF.

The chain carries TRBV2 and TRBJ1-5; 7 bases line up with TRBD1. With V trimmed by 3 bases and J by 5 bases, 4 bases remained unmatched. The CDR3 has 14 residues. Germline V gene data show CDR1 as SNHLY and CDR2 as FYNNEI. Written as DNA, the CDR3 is TGTGCCAGCAGTGATAAGGGGGCCGATCAGCCCCAGCATTTT. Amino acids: CASSDKGADQPQHF.

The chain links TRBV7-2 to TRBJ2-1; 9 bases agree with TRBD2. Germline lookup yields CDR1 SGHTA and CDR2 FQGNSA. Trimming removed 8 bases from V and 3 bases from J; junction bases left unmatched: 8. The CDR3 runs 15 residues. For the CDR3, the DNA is TGTGCCAGCGGATTAGCGGGGGACTTCTACAATGAGCAGTTCTTC. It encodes CASGLAGDFYNEQFF.

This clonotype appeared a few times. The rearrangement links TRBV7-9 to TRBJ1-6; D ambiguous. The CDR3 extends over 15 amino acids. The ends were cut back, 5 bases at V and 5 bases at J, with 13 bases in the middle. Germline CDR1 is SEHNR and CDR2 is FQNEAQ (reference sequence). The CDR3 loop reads CASSDVGLHNSPLHF. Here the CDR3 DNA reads TGTGCCAGCAGCGACGTCGGGCTCCATAATTCACCCCTCCACTTT. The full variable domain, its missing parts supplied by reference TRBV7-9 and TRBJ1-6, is DTGVSQNPRHKITKRGQNVTFRCDPISEHNRLYWYRQTLGQGPEFLTYFQNEAQLEKSRLLSDRFSAERPKGSFSTLEIQRTEQGDSAMYLCASSDVGLHNSPLHFGNGTRLTVT.

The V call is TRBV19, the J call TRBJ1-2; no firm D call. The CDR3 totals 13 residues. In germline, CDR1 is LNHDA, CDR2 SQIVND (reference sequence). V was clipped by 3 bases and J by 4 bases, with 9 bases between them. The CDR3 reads CASSIGSLYGYTF. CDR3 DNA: TGTGCCAGTAGTATCGGGAGCCTCTATGGCTACACCTTC.

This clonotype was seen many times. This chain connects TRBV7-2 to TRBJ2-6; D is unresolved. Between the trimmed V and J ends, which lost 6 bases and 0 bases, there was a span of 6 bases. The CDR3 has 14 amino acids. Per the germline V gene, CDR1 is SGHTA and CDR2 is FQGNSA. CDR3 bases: TGTGCCAGCAGATATTTCTCTGGGGCCAACGTCCTGACTTTC. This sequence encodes CASRYFSGANVLTF.

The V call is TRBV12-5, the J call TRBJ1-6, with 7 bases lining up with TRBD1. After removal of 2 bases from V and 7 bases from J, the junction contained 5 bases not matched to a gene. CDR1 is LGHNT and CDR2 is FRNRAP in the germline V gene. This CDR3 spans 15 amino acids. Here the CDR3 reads CASGLRDSPNSPLHF. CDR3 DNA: TGTGCTAGTGGTTTGAGGGACAGCCCCAATTCACCCCTCCACTTT. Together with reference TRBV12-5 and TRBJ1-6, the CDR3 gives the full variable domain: DARVTQTPRHKVTEMGQEVTMRCQPILGHNTVFWYRQTMMQGLELLAYFRNRAPLDDSGMPKDRFSAEMPDATLATLKIQPSEPRDSAVYFCASGLRDSPNSPLHFGNGTRLTVT.

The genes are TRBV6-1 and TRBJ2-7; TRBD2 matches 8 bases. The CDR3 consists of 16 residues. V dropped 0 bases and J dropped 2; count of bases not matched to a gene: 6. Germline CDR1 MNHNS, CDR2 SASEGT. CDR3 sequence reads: CASSEAVGGAAYEQYV. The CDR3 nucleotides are TGTGCCAGCAGTGAAGCGGTCGGGGGGGCCGCCTACGAGCAGTACGTC.

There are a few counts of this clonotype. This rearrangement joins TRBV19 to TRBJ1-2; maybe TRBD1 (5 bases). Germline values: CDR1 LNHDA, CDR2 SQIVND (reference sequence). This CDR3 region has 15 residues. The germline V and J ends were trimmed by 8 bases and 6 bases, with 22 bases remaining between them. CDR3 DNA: TGTGCCAGTCGGGCGGTAGGGGACTGGAAAAATGGCTACACCTTC. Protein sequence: CASRAVGDWKNGYTF.

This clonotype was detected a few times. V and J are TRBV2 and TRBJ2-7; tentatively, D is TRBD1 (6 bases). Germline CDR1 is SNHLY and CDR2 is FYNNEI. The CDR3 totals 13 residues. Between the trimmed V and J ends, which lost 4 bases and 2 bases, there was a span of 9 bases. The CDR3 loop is CASSGQATYEQYF. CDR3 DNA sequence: TGTGCCAGCAGTGGACAGGCCACCTACGAGCAGTACTTC.

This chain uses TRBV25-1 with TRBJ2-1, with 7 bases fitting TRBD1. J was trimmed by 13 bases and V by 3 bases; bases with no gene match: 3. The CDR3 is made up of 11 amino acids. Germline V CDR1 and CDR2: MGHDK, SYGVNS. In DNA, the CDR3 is TGTGCCAGCAGTGACCGACAGGGTCAGTTCTTC. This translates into CASSDRQGQFF.

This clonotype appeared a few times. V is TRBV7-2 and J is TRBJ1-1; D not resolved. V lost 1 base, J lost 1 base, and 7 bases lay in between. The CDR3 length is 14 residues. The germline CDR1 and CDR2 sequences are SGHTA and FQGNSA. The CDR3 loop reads CASSLGHTNTEAFF. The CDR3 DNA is TGTGCCAGCAGCTTAGGACATACGAACACTGAAGCTTTCTTT.

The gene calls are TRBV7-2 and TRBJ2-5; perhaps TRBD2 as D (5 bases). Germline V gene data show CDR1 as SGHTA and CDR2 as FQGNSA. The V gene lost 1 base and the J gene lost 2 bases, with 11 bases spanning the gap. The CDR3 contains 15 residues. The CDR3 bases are TGTGCCAGCAGCTTAGTTCTGAGAGGGCAAGAGACCCAGTACTTC. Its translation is CASSLVLRGQETQYF.